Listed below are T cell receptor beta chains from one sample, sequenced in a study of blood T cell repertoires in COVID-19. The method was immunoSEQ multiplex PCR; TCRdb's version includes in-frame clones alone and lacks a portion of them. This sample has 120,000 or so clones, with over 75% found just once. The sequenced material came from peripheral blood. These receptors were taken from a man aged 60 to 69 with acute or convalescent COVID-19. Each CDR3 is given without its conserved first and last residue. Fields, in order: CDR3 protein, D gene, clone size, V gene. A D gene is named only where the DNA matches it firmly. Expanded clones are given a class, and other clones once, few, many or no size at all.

cdr3_aa: ASSLRTSGSLNEQF; d_call: TRBD2; clone_size: NA; v_call: TRBV7-6
cdr3_aa: ATKDSTQY; d_call: NA; clone_size: NA; v_call: TRBV28
cdr3_aa: ASSPVGTSGSETQY; d_call: TRBD2; clone_size: NA; v_call: TRBV5-1
cdr3_aa: AWSVSRLARTYEQY; d_call: TRBD2; clone_size: few; v_call: TRBV30
cdr3_aa: ASSRLADEGNTQY; d_call: TRBD2; clone_size: NA; v_call: TRBV2
cdr3_aa: ASSPLAGTGGGEQF; d_call: TRBD1; clone_size: once; v_call: TRBV18
cdr3_aa: ASSYLAGGNSPLH; d_call: NA; clone_size: NA; v_call: TRBV6-5
cdr3_aa: ASSLAGGDEQY; d_call: TRBD1; clone_size: NA; v_call: TRBV7-9
cdr3_aa: ASSESSVKNTGELF; d_call: NA; clone_size: NA; v_call: TRBV7-8
cdr3_aa: ASSLRDRGLEETQY; d_call: TRBD1; clone_size: NA; v_call: TRBV5-1
cdr3_aa: ASSRGQDNSYEQY; d_call: TRBD1; clone_size: NA; v_call: TRBV28
cdr3_aa: NSPIQGFYGYT; d_call: TRBD1; clone_size: NA; v_call: TRBV27
cdr3_aa: ASSLVGGRAHGEQF; d_call: TRBD2; clone_size: NA; v_call: TRBV11-1
cdr3_aa: ASSQVARGTEAF; d_call: NA; clone_size: few; v_call: TRBV4-3
cdr3_aa: ASSLDGNTGELF; d_call: NA; clone_size: NA; v_call: TRBV5-1
cdr3_aa: ASSLGQGSTPLH; d_call: TRBD1; clone_size: NA; v_call: TRBV3-1/TRBV3-2
cdr3_aa: ASSRTSGSTNEQF; d_call: TRBD2; clone_size: once; v_call: TRBV11-2
cdr3_aa: ASSPAGGVYEQY; d_call: TRBD2; clone_size: NA; v_call: TRBV5-1
cdr3_aa: ASSLRRGLSSYEQY; d_call: NA; clone_size: NA; v_call: TRBV27
cdr3_aa: ASSPTGGGVGEQY; d_call: NA; clone_size: few; v_call: TRBV7-3
cdr3_aa: ASSLQGIPYEQY; d_call: NA; clone_size: NA; v_call: TRBV3-1/TRBV3-2
cdr3_aa: ASSLDFSGNIQY; d_call: NA; clone_size: NA; v_call: TRBV7-2
cdr3_aa: ASSNFRTASYEQY; d_call: NA; clone_size: NA; v_call: TRBV27
cdr3_aa: ASSANQGSIGYT; d_call: NA; clone_size: NA; v_call: TRBV18
cdr3_aa: ATPAGEGETGELF; d_call: TRBD2; clone_size: NA; v_call: TRBV6-5
cdr3_aa: ASSQGAAKNIQY; d_call: TRBD1; clone_size: NA; v_call: TRBV28
cdr3_aa: ATWTGREQY; d_call: TRBD1; clone_size: NA; v_call: TRBV28
cdr3_aa: ASRGGVSSYEQY; d_call: NA; clone_size: NA; v_call: TRBV6-5
cdr3_aa: AWSTGLAETQY; d_call: TRBD2; clone_size: few; v_call: TRBV30
cdr3_aa: ASSLTGTDTQY; d_call: NA; clone_size: NA; v_call: TRBV5-4
cdr3_aa: ARGASGAYEQY; d_call: TRBD2; clone_size: NA; v_call: TRBV5-1
cdr3_aa: ASSNGQGSYEQY; d_call: TRBD1; clone_size: NA; v_call: TRBV6-5
cdr3_aa: ASTPGGGETQY; d_call: TRBD2; clone_size: NA; v_call: TRBV5-4
cdr3_aa: ASSLPGYTEAF; d_call: NA; clone_size: few; v_call: TRBV28
cdr3_aa: ASSHGLWLAGSSYNEQF; d_call: TRBD2; clone_size: NA; v_call: TRBV28
cdr3_aa: ASSGAGGSGPHNEQF; d_call: NA; clone_size: once; v_call: TRBV10-1
cdr3_aa: ASSDNRTGGSQETQY; d_call: TRBD1; clone_size: NA; v_call: TRBV6-4
cdr3_aa: ASLTPQGTGQAF; d_call: NA; clone_size: NA; v_call: TRBV28
cdr3_aa: AWSVSNTLDTQY; d_call: NA; clone_size: NA; v_call: TRBV30
cdr3_aa: ASISLAGKETQY; d_call: TRBD2; clone_size: NA; v_call: TRBV6-6
cdr3_aa: ASRGGDEQF; d_call: NA; clone_size: NA; v_call: TRBV2
cdr3_aa: ATSVGARGDTQY; d_call: NA; clone_size: NA; v_call: TRBV24-1
cdr3_aa: ASRPFSGLTYEQY; d_call: TRBD2; clone_size: NA; v_call: TRBV27
cdr3_aa: ASSWPPTAGKGPPDTQY; d_call: NA; clone_size: NA; v_call: TRBV7-2
cdr3_aa: ASRAGANTGELF; d_call: NA; clone_size: NA; v_call: TRBV5-4
cdr3_aa: ASSQEGGAGTSYYEQY; d_call: TRBD2; clone_size: NA; v_call: TRBV4-1
cdr3_aa: ASSVRGSDTQY; d_call: NA; clone_size: NA; v_call: TRBV9
cdr3_aa: ASSLGQANYGYT; d_call: NA; clone_size: NA; v_call: TRBV7-9
cdr3_aa: ASRRLAGVGETQY; d_call: TRBD2; clone_size: NA; v_call: TRBV7-9
cdr3_aa: ASSPRGSSLTDTQY; d_call: NA; clone_size: NA; v_call: TRBV9
cdr3_aa: ASTPGVSNQPQH; d_call: NA; clone_size: NA; v_call: TRBV19
cdr3_aa: ASSPGTGARNEQF; d_call: NA; clone_size: few; v_call: TRBV4-3
cdr3_aa: ASRVQGLYEQY; d_call: NA; clone_size: few; v_call: TRBV6-6
cdr3_aa: ASGIGGVATGELF; d_call: NA; clone_size: few; v_call: TRBV28